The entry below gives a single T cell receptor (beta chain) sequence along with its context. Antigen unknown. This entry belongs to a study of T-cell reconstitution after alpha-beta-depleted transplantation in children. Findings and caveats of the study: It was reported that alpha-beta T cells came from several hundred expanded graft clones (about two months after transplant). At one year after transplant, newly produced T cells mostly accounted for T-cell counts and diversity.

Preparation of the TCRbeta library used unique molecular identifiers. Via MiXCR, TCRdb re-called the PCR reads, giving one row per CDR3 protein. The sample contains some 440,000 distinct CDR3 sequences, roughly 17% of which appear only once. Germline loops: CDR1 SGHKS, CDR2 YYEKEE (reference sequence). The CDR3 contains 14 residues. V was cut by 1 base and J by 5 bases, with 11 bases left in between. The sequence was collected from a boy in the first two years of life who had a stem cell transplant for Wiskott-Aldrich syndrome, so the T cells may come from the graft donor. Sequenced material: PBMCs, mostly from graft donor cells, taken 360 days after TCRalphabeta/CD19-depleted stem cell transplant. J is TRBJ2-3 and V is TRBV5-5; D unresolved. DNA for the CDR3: TGTGCCAGCAGCTTGATGGCAAGAGGAGATACGCAGTATTTT. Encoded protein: CASSLMARGDTQYF.